Listed here are 15 T cell receptor beta chains from one sample, sequenced in a study of beta chain features in type 1 diabetes. As every portion of the isolated RNA was reverse transcribed, the sequencing read expressed TCRB transcripts. The assay was immunoSEQ multiplex PCR, and TCRdb's table has in-frame clones only and misses some. Of 850,000 to 900,000 clones in the sample, about a sixth are singletons; the top ten hold 0.02% to 0.03%. The sequenced sample was naive CD4+ T cells from blood. All receptors come from a woman aged 18-29 years in good health.

This clone has a handful of counts. This chain joins TRBV5-1 and TRBJ2-5; TRBD2 matches at 7 bases. J gave up 0 bases and V 2 bases, and 4 bases lay outside the gene matches. The CDR3 has 15 amino acids. Germline V CDR1 and CDR2: SGHRS, YFSETQ. CDR3 DNA: TGCGCCAGCAGCTTCAGTCTAGCGGACCAAGAGACCCAGTACTTC. This translates into CASSFSLADQETQYF.

This chain links TRBV7-2 with TRBJ2-7; 11 bases align to TRBD1. The germline V gene encodes CDR1 SGHTA and CDR2 FQGNSA. Trimming cost V 3 bases and J 6 bases; bases outside gene matches: 1. The CDR3 contains 13 residues. In DNA form, the CDR3 reads TGTGCCAGCAGCTTGGACAGGGGGCTCGAGCAGTACTTC. As protein: CASSLDRGLEQYF.

J is TRBJ1-1 and V is TRBV7-3, with 7 nucleotides matching TRBD1. Germline trimming cut 1 base from V and 4 bases from J; bases unmatched to any gene: 6. The CDR3 is 15 amino acids. The germline gives CDR1 SGHTA, CDR2 FQGTGA. CDR3 sequence (DNA): TGTGCCAGCAGCTTAATGAAAGGACAGGCCACTGAAGCTTTCTTT. This sequence encodes CASSLMKGQATEAFF.

The genes are TRBV7-3 and TRBJ2-2; D remains ambiguous. The germline V gene has CDR1 SGHTA and CDR2 FQGTGA. CDR3 length: 13 amino acids. The V end lost 1 base, the J end lost 4 bases, and 4 bases lay between the germline ends. The CDR3 DNA reads TGTGCCAGCAGCTTAATCCCCACCGGGGAGCTGTTTTTT. The encoded protein is CASSLIPTGELFF.

The table lists this clone with a few counts. V and J are TRBV28 and TRBJ1-2; TRBD1 matches at 7 bases. The CDR3 runs to 17 residues. V shed 0 bases and J 7 bases; nucleotides not matched to a gene: 14. The germline V gene has CDR1 MDHEN and CDR2 SYDVKM. The CDR3 nucleotides read TGTGCCAGCAGTTTATGGCATAGACAGGGCCCCTCTTTTGGCTACACCTTC. Protein sequence: CASSLWHRQGPSFGYTF.

The rearrangement links TRBV1 to TRBJ2-5; the table's D call of TRBD2 was not tested on the DNA. TRBV1 is described as a pseudogene. The CDR3 covers 21 residues. The CDR3 region is CTSSQDGPPTSATGGRETQYF. DNA for the CDR3: TGCACCAGCAGCCAAGACGGGCCCCCCACTAGCGCCACGGGGGGTAGAGAGACCCAGTACTTC.

The chain couples TRBV5-6 to TRBJ2-7, with a possible D match to TRBD1 (6 bases). Trimming stripped 1 base from V and 6 bases from J, with 8 bases between. There are 12 residues in the CDR3. In germline, CDR1 is SGHDT, CDR2 YYEEEE. CDR3 residues: CASSLTGSEQYF. Written as DNA, the CDR3 is TGTGCCAGCAGCTTGACAGGGTCCGAGCAGTACTTC.

As to this clone: Other DNA sequences within the sample encode an identical CDR3. This chain links TRBV28 with TRBJ2-5; TRBD2 agrees at 8 bases. The junction had 4 bases not matched to a gene; V was cut back by 5 bases and J by 5 bases. The CDR3 spans 13 residues. Germline CDR1 is MDHEN and CDR2 is SYDVKM. The CDR3 coding sequence is TGTGCCAGCAGTACGGGAGGGAGGGAGACCCAGTACTTC. Translated, it gives CASSTGGRETQYF.

This clone was recorded a few times. V usage is TRBV2 and J usage is TRBJ1-2; TRBD1 aligns across 9 bases. The CDR3 has 15 residues. Losses at the gene ends were 4 bases for V and 10 bases for J; bases not matched to a gene: 13. Germline V gene data show CDR1 as SNHLY and CDR2 as FYNNEI. CDR3 sequence: CASSVKITGTGTYTF. In DNA form, the CDR3 reads TGTGCCAGCAGTGTAAAGATAACCGGGACAGGGACCTACACCTTC.

The chain uses TRBV7-2 and TRBJ2-7; 8 nucleotides agree with TRBD2. J lost 6 bases, V lost 4 bases, and 5 bases had no gene match. The germline CDR1 and CDR2 sequences are SGHTA and FQGNSA. This CDR3 spans 13 amino acids. CDR3 amino acids: CASSSPGGGEQYF. The CDR3 DNA reads TGTGCCAGCAGCTCCCCCGGGGGGGGCGAGCAGTACTTC.

This clone was found a few times. The genes are TRBV7-2 and TRBJ2-5; 8 positions agree with TRBD1. J was trimmed by 5 bases and V by 2 bases; bases with no gene match: 7. The germline gives CDR1 SGHTA, CDR2 FQGNSA. This CDR3 contains 15 residues. The CDR3 protein is CASSLQGARSETQYF. For the CDR3, the DNA is TGTGCCAGCAGCTTACAGGGGGCGAGATCGGAGACCCAGTACTTC.

This clone was counted between two and nine times. The V gene is TRBV15, the J gene TRBJ2-1; no reliable D call. Germline V gene lookup returns CDR1 LNHNV and CDR2 YYDKDF (reference sequence). V was cut by 6 bases and J by 0 bases, with 15 bases left in between. This CDR3 has 16 residues. Here the CDR3 reads CATRVGFESSYNEQFF. The CDR3 bases are TGTGCCACCAGGGTTGGGTTCGAAAGCTCCTACAATGAGCAGTTCTTC.

This clone has more than one count but fewer than ten. The CDR3 loop reads CASSLAGGGFSNYGYTF. In DNA form, the CDR3 reads TGTGCCAGCAGCTTGGCAGGGGGAGGGTTTTCTAACTATGGCTACACCTTC. The chain combines TRBV5-5 with TRBJ1-2, with TRBD1 identical over 7 bases. Trimming took 0 bases from V and 0 from J; bases not matched to a gene: 8. The CDR3 consists of 17 residues. CDR1 is SGHKS, CDR2 YYEKEE, per germline (reference sequence).

The chain links TRBV19 to TRBJ2-5; possible D gene TRBD2, 6 bases. From germline, CDR1 is LNHDA and CDR2 SQIVND (reference sequence). V lost 6 bases, J lost 5 bases, and 16 bases lay in between. The CDR3 consists of 14 residues. The CDR3 nucleotides are TGTGCCAGTAGCGCCGTGGAGGGAGTGGAGACCCAGTACTTC. This sequence encodes CASSAVEGVETQYF. Looking up the rest from reference TRBV19 and TRBJ2-5 gives the full variable domain: DGGITQSPKYLFRKEGQNVTLSCEQNLNHDAMYWYRQDPGQGLRLIYYSQIVNDFQKGDIAEGYSVSREKKESFPLTVTSAQKNPTAFYLCASSAVEGVETQYFGPGTRLLVL.

The chain has TRBV7-9 and TRBJ2-1, with D perhaps matching TRBD1 or TRBD2 (5 bases each). The length of the CDR3 is 16 residues. Looked up from germline, CDR1 is SEHNR and CDR2 is FQNEAQ (reference sequence). The V gene lost 2 bases and the J gene lost 2 bases, with 13 bases spanning the gap. CDR3 amino acids: CASSLTHGGAYNEQFF. CDR3 DNA sequence: TGTGCCAGCAGCTTAACCCATGGGGGAGCCTACAATGAGCAGTTCTTC.